A single sample gave rise to the 5 T cell receptor beta chains below, sequenced in a study of T cell repertoires in cytomegalovirus infection. A single record per CDR3 protein comes from TCRdb applying MiXCR to the reads. The profile covers 570,000 or so distinct CDR3 sequences, with about 40% appearing a single time and around 48% taken by the ten largest. Their recognized antigens are unknown. Sequenced here: cultured PBMCs, sampled from culture after CMV antigen stimulation. The receptors shown here come from a human donor in good health (CMV status not recorded). Some clones in this sample may be carry-over from other donors' samples.

This rearrangement joins TRBV19 to TRBJ2-5; D unresolved. Germline V gene sequence: CDR1 LNHDA, CDR2 SQIVND (reference sequence). V was trimmed by 3 bases and J by 4 bases, leaving 15 bases between them. The CDR3 has 15 residues. The CDR3 protein is CASSMSWTPGETQYF. In DNA, the CDR3 is TGTGCCAGTAGTATGAGCTGGACCCCTGGAGAGACCCAGTACTTC.

This clonotype was seen only a few times. This chain links TRBV27 with TRBJ1-2; no reliable D call. CDR1 and CDR2 (germline): MNHEY, SMNVEV (reference sequence). With 7 bases removed from V and 2 bases from J, the gap between germline ends came to 5 bases. The CDR3 runs to 11 residues. CDR3 region: CASMGNYGYTF. CDR3 coding DNA: TGTGCCAGCATGGGCAACTATGGCTACACCTTC.

This clonotype came up once. This rearrangement joins TRBV28 to TRBJ1-6; D may be TRBD1 (5 bases). The V gene lost 4 bases and the J gene lost 11 bases, with 12 bases spanning the gap. Germline V CDR1 and CDR2: MDHEN, SYDVKM. This CDR3 comprises 13 residues. CDR3 loop: CASSSDPRAPLHF. The DNA for the CDR3 is TGTGCCAGCAGTTCGGACCCCAGGGCACCCCTCCACTTT. Together with reference TRBV28 and TRBJ1-6, the CDR3 gives the full variable domain: DVKVTQSSRYLVKRTGEKVFLECVQDMDHENMFWYRQDPGLGLRLIYFSYDVKMKEKGDIPEGYSVSREKKERFSLILESASTNQTSMYLCASSSDPRAPLHFGNGTRLTVT.

This clonotype was observed a handful of times. The chain combines TRBV20-1 with TRBJ2-1; 7 nucleotides match TRBD2. With V trimmed by 0 bases and J by 8 bases, 10 bases remained unmatched. This CDR3 comprises 15 residues. Germline V gene sequence: CDR1 DFQATT, CDR2 SNEGSKA (reference sequence). The CDR3 nucleotides are TGCAGTGCTAGAGATCCGAGGGAGGGCCAGGATGAGCAGTTCTTC. Translation gives CSARDPREGQDEQFF.

This clonotype turned up a few times. V and J are TRBV12-5 and TRBJ2-1; no definite D call. Germline V lookup: CDR1 LGHNT, CDR2 FRNRAP. This CDR3 is built from 11 residues. V was pared by 2 bases and J by 11 bases, with 7 bases between. CDR3 nucleotide sequence: TGTGCTAGTGGTTTGCCTCCTAAGCAGTTCTTC. Encoded protein: CASGLPPKQFF. The variable domain in full, with the rest retrieved from reference TRBV12-5 and TRBJ2-1, is DARVTQTPRHKVTEMGQEVTMRCQPILGHNTVFWYRQTMMQGLELLAYFRNRAPLDDSGMPKDRFSAEMPDATLATLKIQPSEPRDSAVYFCASGLPPKQFFGPGTRLTVL.